This note documents a single T cell receptor beta chain sequence. The antigen is unknown. The Oncomine TCR Beta short-read assay was what sequenced the DNA obtained from cultured CD4+ T cells. Genomic DNA extraction was carried out from cultured CD4+ T cells. TCRdb recomputed calls from the PCR reads with MiXCR, one row per CDR3 protein. The table shows under 10,000 distinct CDR3 sequences, with roughly 60% occurring only once. This entry is derived from a study of vaccination and CD4 T cells after COVID-19. Study context: The post-vaccine samples came a median about 70 days after dose two (range 14 to 241). Control cultures were supplied with a CEFX pool, an HIV-1 Nef pool, or no peptide at all.

Noted treatment: approximately 9-day PBMC culture with coronavirus spike peptide pools or control peptides (ViraFEST assay). Alongside 7.5 to 10 IU/ml IL-2 and 10 ug/ml peptide pools, PBMCs were cultured at a few million per well. This clonotype originated in a human donor who had recovered from COVID-19. The source material was CD4+ T cells from blood, cultured in vitro.

Here the CDR3 DNA reads TGTGCCAGCAGTTACTCGGCAAGGGTGGAGACCCAGTACTTC. As protein: CASSYSARVETQYF. The V call is TRBV6-5, the J call TRBJ2-5; D remains ambiguous. The germline V and J ends were trimmed by 0 bases and 5 bases, with 10 bases remaining between them. Germline V lookup: CDR1 MNHEY, CDR2 SVGAGI. CDR3 size: 14 residues.